This T cell receptor beta chain was identified during a study of identical twins. One entry per CDR3 protein results from TCRdb running MiXCR on the 5' RACE reads. Of some 690,000 distinct CDR3 sequences in the sample, approximately 22% were seen once. No donor was unhealthy or non-Caucasian. This clonotype was found a few times. The antigen is not known. Study observations and caveats: Sharing of beta out-of-frame sequences by twins showed a weaker excess.

The data also belong to a second study, concerning T cells expressing NK-cell markers. Turning to that study: Dominant NKG2C+ clonotypes were found to form about 1.0-7.5% of CD8+ T cells in 5 or 6 donors. Certain NKG2C+ T cell clones were expanded, and their HCMV specificity remained unclear.

The source material was PBMCs. The clonotype comes from a young woman in good health.

DNA for the CDR3: TGCGCCAGCAGCCAAGATTCGTACAGTTATACGCAGTATTTT. It translates to CASSQDSYSYTQYF. The chain recombines TRBV4-3 with TRBJ2-3, with D uncertain. The germline V gene encodes CDR1 LGHNA and CDR2 YSLEER. This CDR3 has 14 amino acids. V was pared by 0 bases and J by 7 bases, with 11 bases between.